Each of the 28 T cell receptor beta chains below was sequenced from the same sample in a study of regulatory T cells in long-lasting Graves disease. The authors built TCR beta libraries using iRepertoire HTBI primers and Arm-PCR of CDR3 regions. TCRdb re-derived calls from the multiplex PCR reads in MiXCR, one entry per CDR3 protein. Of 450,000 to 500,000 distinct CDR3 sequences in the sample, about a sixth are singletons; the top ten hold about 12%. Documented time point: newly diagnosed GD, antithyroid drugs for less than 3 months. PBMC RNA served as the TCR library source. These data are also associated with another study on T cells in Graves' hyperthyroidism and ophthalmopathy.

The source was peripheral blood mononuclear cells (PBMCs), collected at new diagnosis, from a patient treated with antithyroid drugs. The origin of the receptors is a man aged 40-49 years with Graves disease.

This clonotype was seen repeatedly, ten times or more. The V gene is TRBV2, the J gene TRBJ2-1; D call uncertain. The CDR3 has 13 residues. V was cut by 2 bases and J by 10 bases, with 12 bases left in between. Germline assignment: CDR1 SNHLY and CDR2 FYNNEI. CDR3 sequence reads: CASSETHSYEQFF. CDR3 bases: TGTGCCAGCAGTGAAACCCATAGCTACGAGCAGTTCTTC. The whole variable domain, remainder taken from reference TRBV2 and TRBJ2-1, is EPEVTQTPSHQVTQMGQEVILRCVPISNHLYFYWYRQILGQKVEFLVSFYNNEISEKSEIFDDQFSVERPDGSNFTLKIRSTKLEDSAMYFCASSETHSYEQFFGPGTRLTVL.

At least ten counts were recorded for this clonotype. The CDR3 protein is CASSRPTGTGANVLTF. In nucleotides, the CDR3 is TGTGCCAGCAGCCGTCCCACAGGGACTGGGGCCAACGTCCTGACTTTC. The V gene is TRBV12-3 or TRBV12-4, the J gene TRBJ2-6; TRBD1 is a possible D gene (6 bases). The V gene lost 6 bases and the J gene lost 2 bases, with 14 bases spanning the gap. The CDR3 sequence is 16 residues long.

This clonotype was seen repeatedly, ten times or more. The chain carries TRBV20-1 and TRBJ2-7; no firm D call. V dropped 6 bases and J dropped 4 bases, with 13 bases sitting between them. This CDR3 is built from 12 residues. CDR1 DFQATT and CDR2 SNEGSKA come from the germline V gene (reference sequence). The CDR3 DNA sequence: TGCAGTGCGCGGAGAGGAGAGTACGAGCAGTACTTC. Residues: CSARRGEYEQYF.

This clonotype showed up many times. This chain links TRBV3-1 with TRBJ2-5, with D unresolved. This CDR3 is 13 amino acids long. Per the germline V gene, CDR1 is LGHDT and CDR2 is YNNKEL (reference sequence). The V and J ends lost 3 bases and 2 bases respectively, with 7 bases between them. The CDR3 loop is CASSQGFQETQYF. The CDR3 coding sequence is TGTGCCAGCAGCCAGGGGTTTCAAGAGACCCAGTACTTC.

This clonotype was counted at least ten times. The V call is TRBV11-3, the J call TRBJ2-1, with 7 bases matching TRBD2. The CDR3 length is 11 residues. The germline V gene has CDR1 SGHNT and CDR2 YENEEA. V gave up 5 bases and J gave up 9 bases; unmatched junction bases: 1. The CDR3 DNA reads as TGTGCCAGCAGCCCGGGGGGTGAGCAGTTCTTC. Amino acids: CASSPGGEQFF.

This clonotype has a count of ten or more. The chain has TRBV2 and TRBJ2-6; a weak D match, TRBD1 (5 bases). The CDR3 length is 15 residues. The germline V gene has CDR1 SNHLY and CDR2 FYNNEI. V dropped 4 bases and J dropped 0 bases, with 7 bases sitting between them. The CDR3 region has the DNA TGTGCCAGCAGTGGTACAGGCTCTGGGGCCAACGTCCTGACTTTC. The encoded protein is CASSGTGSGANVLTF.

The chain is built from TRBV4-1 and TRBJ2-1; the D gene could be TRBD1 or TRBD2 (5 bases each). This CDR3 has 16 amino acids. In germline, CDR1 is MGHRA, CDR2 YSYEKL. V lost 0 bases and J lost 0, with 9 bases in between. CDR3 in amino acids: CASSQERGSSYNEQFF. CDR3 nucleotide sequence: TGCGCCAGCAGCCAAGAACGGGGCAGCTCCTACAATGAGCAGTTCTTC.

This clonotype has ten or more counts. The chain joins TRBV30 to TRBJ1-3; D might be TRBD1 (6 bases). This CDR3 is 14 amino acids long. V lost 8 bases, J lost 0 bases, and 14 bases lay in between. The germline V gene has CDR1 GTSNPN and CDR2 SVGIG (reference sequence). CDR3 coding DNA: TGTGCCAGACAGGACGGTAGCTCTGGAAACACCATATATTTT. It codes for CARQDGSSGNTIYF.

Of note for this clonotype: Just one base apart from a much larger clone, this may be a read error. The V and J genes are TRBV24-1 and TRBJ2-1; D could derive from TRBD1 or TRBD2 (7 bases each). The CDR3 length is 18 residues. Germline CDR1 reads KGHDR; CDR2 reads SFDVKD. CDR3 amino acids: CAISDYAGGGPLYNEQFF. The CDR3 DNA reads TGTGCCATCAGTGATTACGCAGGGGGGGGTCCCCTCTACAATGAGCAGTTCTTC.

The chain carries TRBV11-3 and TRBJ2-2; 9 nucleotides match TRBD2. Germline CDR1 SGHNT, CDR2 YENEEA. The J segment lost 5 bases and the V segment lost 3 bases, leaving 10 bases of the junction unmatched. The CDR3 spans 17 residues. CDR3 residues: CASSLDTSGWNTGELFF. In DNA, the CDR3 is TGTGCCAGCAGCTTGGATACTAGCGGGTGGAATACCGGGGAGCTGTTTTTT.

The CDR3 here is CASSYSVGRIDEQFF. The CDR3, as DNA: TGTGCCAGCAGTTACTCGGTCGGGAGAATAGATGAGCAGTTCTTC. J is TRBJ2-1 and V is TRBV6-2 or TRBV6-3, with D possibly matching TRBD2 (6 bases). This CDR3 comprises 15 residues. V lost 0 bases and J lost 8, with 14 bases in between. Germline CDR1 and CDR2: MNHEY and SVGEGT.

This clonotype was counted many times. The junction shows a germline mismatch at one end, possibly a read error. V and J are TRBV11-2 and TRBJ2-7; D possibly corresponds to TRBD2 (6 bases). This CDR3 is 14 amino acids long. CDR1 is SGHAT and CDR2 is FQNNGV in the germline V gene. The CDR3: CASSLAGVGHEQCF. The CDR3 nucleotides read TGTGCCAGCAGCTTAGCGGGAGTCGGCCACGAGCAGTGCTTC. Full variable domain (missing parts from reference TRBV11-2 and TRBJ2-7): EAGVAQSPRYKIIEKRQSVAFWCNPISGHATLYWYQQILGQGPKLLIQFQNNGVVDDSQLPKDRFSAERLKGVDSTLKIQPAKLEDSAVYLCASSLAGVGHEQCFGPGTRLTVT.

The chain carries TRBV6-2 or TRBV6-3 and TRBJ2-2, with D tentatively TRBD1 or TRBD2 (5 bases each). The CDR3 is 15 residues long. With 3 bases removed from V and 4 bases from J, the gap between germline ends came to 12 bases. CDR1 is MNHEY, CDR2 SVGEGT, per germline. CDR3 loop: CASSYGGAGTGELFF. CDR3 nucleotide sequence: TGTGCCAGCAGTTATGGGGGAGCAGGCACCGGGGAGCTGTTTTTT.

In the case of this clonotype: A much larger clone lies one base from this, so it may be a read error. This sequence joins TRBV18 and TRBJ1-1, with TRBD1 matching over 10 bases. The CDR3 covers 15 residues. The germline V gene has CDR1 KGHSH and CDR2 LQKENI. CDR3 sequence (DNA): TGTACCAGCTCACCGGGACAGGGGAGGTGGACTGAAGCTTTCTTT. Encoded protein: CTSSPGQGRWTEAFF. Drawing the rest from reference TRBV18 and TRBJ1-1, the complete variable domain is NAGVMQNPRHLVRRRGQEARLRCSPMKGHSHVYWYRQLPEEGLKFMVYLQKENIIDESGMPKERFSAEFPKEGPSILRIQQVVRGDSAAYFCTSSPGQGRWTEAFFGQGTRLTVV.

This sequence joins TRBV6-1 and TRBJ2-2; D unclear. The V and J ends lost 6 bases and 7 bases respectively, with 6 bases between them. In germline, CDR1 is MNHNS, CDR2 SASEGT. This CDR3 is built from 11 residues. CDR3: CASRLRGELFF. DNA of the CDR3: TGTGCCAGCAGGCTCCGCGGGGAGCTGTTTTTT.

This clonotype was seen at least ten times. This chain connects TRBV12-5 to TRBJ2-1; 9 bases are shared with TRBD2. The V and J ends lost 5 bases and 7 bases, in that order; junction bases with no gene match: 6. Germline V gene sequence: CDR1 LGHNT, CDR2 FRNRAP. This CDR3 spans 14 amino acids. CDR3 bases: TGTGCTAGTGGTATAGCGGGAGTGGTGAATGAGCAGTTCTTC. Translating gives CASGIAGVVNEQFF.

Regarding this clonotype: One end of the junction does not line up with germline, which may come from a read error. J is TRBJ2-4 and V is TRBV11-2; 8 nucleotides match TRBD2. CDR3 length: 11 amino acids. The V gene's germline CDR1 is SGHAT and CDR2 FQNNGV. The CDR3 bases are TGTGCCAGCAGCTTAGTTCCTAGCGGGTTCTTC. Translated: CASSLVPSGFF.

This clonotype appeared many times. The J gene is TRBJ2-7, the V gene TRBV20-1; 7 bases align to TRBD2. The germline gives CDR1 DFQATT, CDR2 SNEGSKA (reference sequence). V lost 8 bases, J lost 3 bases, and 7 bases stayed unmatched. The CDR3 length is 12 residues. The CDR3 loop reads CSSGKGGYEQYF. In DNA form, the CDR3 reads TGCAGTAGCGGGAAGGGAGGCTACGAGCAGTACTTC.

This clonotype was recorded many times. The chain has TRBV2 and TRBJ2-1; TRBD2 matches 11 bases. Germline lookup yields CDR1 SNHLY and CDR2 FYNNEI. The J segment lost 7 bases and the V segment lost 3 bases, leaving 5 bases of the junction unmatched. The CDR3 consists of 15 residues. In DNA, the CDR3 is TGTGCCAGCAGTGATTGGGGACTAGCGGATAATGAGCAGTTCTTC. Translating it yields CASSDWGLADNEQFF.

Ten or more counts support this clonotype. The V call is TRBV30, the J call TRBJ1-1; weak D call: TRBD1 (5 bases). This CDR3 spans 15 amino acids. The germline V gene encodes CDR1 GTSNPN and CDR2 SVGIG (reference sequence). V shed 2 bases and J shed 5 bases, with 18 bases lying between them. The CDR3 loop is CAWSPWGGWETEAFF. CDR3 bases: TGTGCCTGGAGTCCATGGGGGGGATGGGAAACTGAAGCTTTCTTT.

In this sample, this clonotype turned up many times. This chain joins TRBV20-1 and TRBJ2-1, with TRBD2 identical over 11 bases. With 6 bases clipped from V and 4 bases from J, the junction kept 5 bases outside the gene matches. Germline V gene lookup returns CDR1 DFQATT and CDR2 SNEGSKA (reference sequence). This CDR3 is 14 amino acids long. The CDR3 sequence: CSAQRLAGYNEQFF. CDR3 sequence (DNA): TGCAGTGCCCAACGACTAGCGGGGTACAATGAGCAGTTCTTC.

The CDR3 region has the DNA TGTGCCACCAGTGATTTAACCCACCAGGGTGGCTACACCTTC. It translates to CATSDLTHQGGYTF. The chain uses TRBV24-1 and TRBJ1-2; TRBD1 is a possible D gene (5 bases). This CDR3 region has 14 residues. CDR1 and CDR2 (germline): KGHDR, SFDVKD. Between the trimmed V and J ends, which lost 1 base and 7 bases, there was a span of 12 bases.

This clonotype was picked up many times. The chain's CDR3 is CASSRTLAGGDTGELFF. The CDR3 DNA reads as TGTGCCAGCAGTAGGACACTAGCGGGAGGGGACACCGGGGAGCTGTTTTTT. This sequence joins TRBV6-1 and TRBJ2-2; 13 bases fit TRBD2. Trimming removed 5 bases from V and 3 bases from J; junction bases left unmatched: 6. CDR1 and CDR2 (germline): MNHNS, SASEGT. The CDR3 sequence is 17 residues long.

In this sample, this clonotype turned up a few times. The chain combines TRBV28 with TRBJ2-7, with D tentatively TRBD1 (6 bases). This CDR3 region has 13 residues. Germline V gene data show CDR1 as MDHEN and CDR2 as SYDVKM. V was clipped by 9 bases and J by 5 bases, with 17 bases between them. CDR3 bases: TGTGCCAGTTACAGGGTCAATCGGGACGAGCAGTACTTC. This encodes CASYRVNRDEQYF.

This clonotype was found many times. Here the CDR3 DNA reads TGTGCCAGCAGCTTAGCTCCTAGCGGGAGCCTAGGCACCGGGGAGCTGTTTTTT. Translated, it gives CASSLAPSGSLGTGELFF. The genes are TRBV11-1 and TRBJ2-2; 10 bases map to TRBD2. The CDR3 covers 18 residues. Germline CDR1 is SGHAT and CDR2 is FQDESV (reference sequence). J lost 4 bases, V lost 0 bases, and 8 bases had no gene match.

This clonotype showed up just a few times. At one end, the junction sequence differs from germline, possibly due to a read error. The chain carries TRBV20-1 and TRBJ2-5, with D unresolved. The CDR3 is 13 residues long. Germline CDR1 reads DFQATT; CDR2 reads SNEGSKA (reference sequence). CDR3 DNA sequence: TGCAGTGCTAGAGGGGGATACCAAGAGATCCAGTACTTC. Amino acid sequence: CSARGGYQEIQYF.

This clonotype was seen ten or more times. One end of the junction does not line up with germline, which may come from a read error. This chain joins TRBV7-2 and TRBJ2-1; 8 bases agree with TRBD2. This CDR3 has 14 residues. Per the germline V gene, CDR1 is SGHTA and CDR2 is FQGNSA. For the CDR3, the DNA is TGTGCCAGCAGCTTAGAGCGGGAGTACAGTGAGCAGTTCTTC. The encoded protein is CASSLEREYSEQFF. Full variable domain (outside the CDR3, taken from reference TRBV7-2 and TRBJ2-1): GAGVSQSPSNKVTEKGKDVELRCDPISGHTALYWYRQSLGQGLEFLIYFQGNSAPDKSGLPSDRFSAERTGGSVSTLTIQRTQQEDSAVYLCASSLEREYSEQFFGPGTRLTVL.

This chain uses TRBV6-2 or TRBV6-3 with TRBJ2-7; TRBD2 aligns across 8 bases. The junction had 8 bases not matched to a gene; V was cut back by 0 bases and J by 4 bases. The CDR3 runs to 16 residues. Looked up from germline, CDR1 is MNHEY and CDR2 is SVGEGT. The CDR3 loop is CASSYSLPSGRYEQYF. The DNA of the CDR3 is TGTGCCAGCAGTTACTCCCTGCCCAGCGGGAGATACGAGCAGTACTTC.